This TCR beta chain emerged from a study of control samples from healthy donors and cancer patients. The data were produced by immunoSEQ multiplex PCR, yet TCRdb's version contains in-frame clones alone and is incomplete. The table includes tens of thousands of clones, about 92% detected once. In germline, CDR1 is SQVTM, CDR2 ANQGSEA. J was trimmed by 1 base and V by 7 bases; bases with no gene match: 3. This CDR3 comprises 12 residues. The receptor was derived from a man aged 35 to 55 with colorectal cancer. The chain joins TRBV29-1 to TRBJ1-1; 7 nucleotides agree with TRBD1. Sequencing used PBMCs. CDR3 in DNA: TGCAGCGCGACAGGGCCGAACACTGAAGCTTTCTTT. It codes for CSATGPNTEAFF.